The 21 T cell receptor beta chains reported below all come from one sample, sequenced in a study of blood T cell repertoires in COVID-19. Sequenced by immunoSEQ multiplex PCR; TCRdb stores in-frame clones only, minus some. The sample lists some 400,000 clones, more than 85% seen once, with under 3% in the top ten. The sample taken for sequencing was peripheral blood. These receptors all stem from a human donor in a cohort sampled during active COVID-19.

This clone came up many times. The chain recombines TRBV25-1 with TRBJ2-5, with TRBD1 identical over 7 bases. V shed 2 bases, J shed 6 bases, and the junction held 9 bases outside the gene matches. Germline CDR1 reads MGHDK; CDR2 reads SYGVNS. CDR3 size: 15 residues. CDR3 sequence reads: CASSEGRGFPKTQYF. The CDR3 DNA follows: TGTGCCAGCAGTGAAGGCAGGGGGTTTCCAAAGACCCAGTACTTC.

V is TRBV10-3 and J is TRBJ1-3; D is undetermined. With 7 bases removed from V and 0 bases from J, the gap between germline ends came to 10 bases. Looked up from germline, CDR1 is ENHRY and CDR2 is SYGVKD. This CDR3 contains 14 residues. CDR3: CAITSGYSGNTIYF. CDR3 sequence (DNA): TGTGCCATCACTTCGGGGTACTCTGGAAACACCATATATTTT.

This clone was picked up one time. The rearrangement joins TRBV5-6 to TRBJ1-5; 8 bases are a match to TRBD1. The germline V gene has CDR1 SGHDT and CDR2 YYEEEE. With V trimmed by 7 bases and J by 6 bases, 9 bases remained unmatched. This CDR3 has 14 amino acids. The CDR3 here is CASSQGGVRQPQHF. The CDR3 DNA is TGTGCCAGCTCACAGGGGGGAGTACGTCAGCCCCAGCATTTT.

The chain links TRBV6-4 to TRBJ2-2; 7 bases are a match to TRBD1. CDR3 length equals 16 residues. J was trimmed by 1 base and V by 5 bases; bases with no gene match: 7. CDR1 is MRHNA, CDR2 SNTAGT, per germline. CDR3: CASSQGYRGNTGELFF. In nucleotides, the CDR3 is TGTGCCAGCAGTCAAGGTTACAGGGGGAACACCGGGGAGCTGTTTTTT.

This chain links TRBV3-1 (or the pseudogene TRBV3-2) with TRBJ2-7; 10 nucleotides line up with TRBD2. V was pared by 0 bases and J by 4 bases, with 12 bases of the junction left unmatched. The CDR3 has 18 amino acids. From germline, CDR1 is LGHDT and CDR2 YNNKEL (reference sequence). The DNA of the CDR3 is TGTGCCAGCAGCCAAGAAGGACTAGCGGCCCCGGAGGTTTACGAGCAGTACTTC. It yields the protein CASSQEGLAAPEVYEQYF.

The V and J genes are TRBV5-1 and TRBJ2-1, with TRBD2 matching 9 bases. Trimming took 0 bases from V and 4 from J; bases not matched to a gene: 5. Germline CDR1 reads SGHRS; CDR2 reads YFSETQ. This CDR3 spans 16 amino acids. The CDR3 DNA is TGCGCCAGCAGCTTGGGGGTGACTAGCGGTTACAATGAGCAGTTCTTC. It specifies CASSLGVTSGYNEQFF.

In this sample, this clone turned up once. This chain uses TRBV7-9 with TRBJ1-2; D not certain. CDR1 SEHNR and CDR2 FQNEAQ come from the germline V gene (reference sequence). The CDR3 runs to 13 residues. Trimming removed 5 bases from V and 9 bases from J, with 16 bases in between. Here the CDR3 reads CASSPNWSLSYTF. As DNA, the CDR3 is TGTGCCAGCAGCCCTAACTGGTCCTTGAGCTACACCTTC. The full variable domain, rest sourced from reference TRBV7-9 and TRBJ1-2, is DTGVSQNPRHKITKRGQNVTFRCDPISEHNRLYWYRQTLGQGPEFLTYFQNEAQLEKSRLLSDRFSAERPKGSFSTLEIQRTEQGDSAMYLCASSPNWSLSYTFGSGTRLTVV.

The V gene is TRBV28, the J gene TRBJ1-2; D perhaps matches TRBD1 (5 bases). The germline V gene has CDR1 MDHEN and CDR2 SYDVKM. V lost 5 bases to trimming and J lost 8 bases, with 15 bases between them. The CDR3 is 13 amino acids. CDR3 residues: CASSQIGGRGYTF. The CDR3 DNA reads as TGTGCCAGCAGTCAGATTGGGGGGAGAGGCTACACCTTC.

The V call is TRBV27, the J call TRBJ2-1; D gene unclear. Trimming stripped 3 bases from V and 8 bases from J, with 11 bases between. CDR3 length: 13 amino acids. Germline V gene lookup returns CDR1 MNHEY and CDR2 SMNVEV (reference sequence). Here the CDR3 DNA reads TGTGCCAGCAGTTTTATGGGTGGGCATGAGCAGTTCTTC. Its translation: CASSFMGGHEQFF.

The chain carries TRBV19 and TRBJ1-5; D remains unclear. V was pared by 1 base and J by 1 base, with 8 bases between. CDR1 and CDR2 (germline): LNHDA, SQIVND (reference sequence). This CDR3 has 15 residues. DNA of the CDR3: TGTGCCAGTAGTATAGGGCAGGTAAGCAATCAGCCCCAGCATTTT. This translates into CASSIGQVSNQPQHF. The full variable domain, with the rest looked up from reference TRBV19 and TRBJ1-5, is DGGITQSPKYLFRKEGQNVTLSCEQNLNHDAMYWYRQDPGQGLRLIYYSQIVNDFQKGDIAEGYSVSREKKESFPLTVTSAQKNPTAFYLCASSIGQVSNQPQHFGDGTRLSIL.

This rearrangement joins TRBV27 to TRBJ2-2; a possible D gene is TRBD1 (5 bases). The CDR3 has 15 amino acids. Between the trimmed V and J ends, which lost 3 bases and 3 bases, there was a span of 11 bases. Germline CDR1 reads MNHEY; CDR2 reads SMNVEV (reference sequence). CDR3 sequence: CASSFSRVDTGELFF. CDR3 coding DNA: TGTGCCAGCAGTTTCTCCAGGGTCGACACCGGGGAGCTGTTTTTT.

The gene calls are TRBV9 and TRBJ2-1, with TRBD2 as a possible D gene (5 bases). Germline V gene data show CDR1 as SGDLS and CDR2 as YYNGEE. The CDR3 consists of 15 residues. Trimming pared 0 bases from V and 2 bases from J, leaving 9 bases between. The CDR3 here is CASSVASRTYNEQFF. For the CDR3, the DNA is TGTGCCAGCAGCGTAGCTAGCAGAACCTACAATGAGCAGTTCTTC.

Only a few counts were recorded for this clone. This rearrangement joins TRBV30 to TRBJ2-2, with TRBD1 matching over 9 bases. The CDR3 is made up of 15 amino acids. CDR1 and CDR2 from the germline V gene are GTSNPN and SVGIG (reference sequence). V was clipped by 4 bases and J by 6 bases; unmatched bases: 9. In DNA form, the CDR3 reads TGTGCCTGGAAAAACCGGGACAGGGAGTCCGGGGAGCTGTTTTTT. This translates into CAWKNRDRESGELFF. The full variable domain, completed using reference TRBV30 and TRBJ2-2, is SQTIHQWPATLVQPVGSPLSLECTVEGTSNPNLYWYRQAAGRGLQLLFYSVGIGQISSEVPQNLSASRPQDRQFILSSKKLLLSDSGFYLCAWKNRDRESGELFFGEGSRLTVL.

The V gene is TRBV3-1 (or the pseudogene TRBV3-2), the J gene TRBJ1-2, with D perhaps matching TRBD1 (5 bases). This CDR3 region has 16 residues. V lost 1 base and J 6 bases, leaving 18 bases between the germline ends. Germline V gene sequence: CDR1 LGHDT, CDR2 YNNKEL (reference sequence). The CDR3 is CASSQVSGVSIHGYTF. The DNA of the CDR3 is TGTGCCAGCAGCCAAGTGTCGGGGGTTTCAATCCATGGCTACACCTTC.

The V gene is TRBV19, the J gene TRBJ2-3, with TRBD1 matching 9 bases. After removal of 8 bases from V and 1 base from J, the junction contained 4 bases not matched to a gene. From germline, CDR1 is LNHDA and CDR2 SQIVND (reference sequence). CDR3 length: 14 residues. CDR3 nucleotides: TGTGCCAGTCACGACAGGGGGGGCACAGATACGCAGTATTTT. This translates into CASHDRGGTDTQYF.

V is TRBV5-8 and J is TRBJ2-1; TRBD2 matches at 10 bases. From germline, CDR1 is SGHTS and CDR2 YDEGEE. The CDR3 extends over 17 amino acids. J gave up 4 bases and V 0 bases, and 7 bases lay outside the gene matches. CDR3 sequence: CASSLGGGSGGYNEQFF. Here the CDR3 DNA reads TGTGCCAGCAGCTTGGGCGGAGGTAGCGGGGGGTACAATGAGCAGTTCTTC.

The V gene is TRBV7-2, the J gene TRBJ2-7, with a possible D match to TRBD1 (6 bases). V lost 1 base, J lost 3 bases, and 10 bases lay in between. Germline V gives CDR1 SGHTA, CDR2 FQGNSA. The CDR3 runs 14 residues. The CDR3 coding sequence is TGTGCCAGCAGCTTAGTTTGGGACAACTACGAGCAGTACTTC. Its protein is CASSLVWDNYEQYF.

For the CDR3, the DNA is TGTGCCAGCAGCCCCTCGGACAGCTTCTCTGGAAACACCATATATTTT. Translating gives CASSPSDSFSGNTIYF. This chain joins TRBV3-1 (or the pseudogene TRBV3-2) and TRBJ1-3; D is possibly TRBD1 (6 bases). Per germline, CDR1 LGHDT and CDR2 YNNKEL (reference sequence). The CDR3 is 16 amino acids. V lost 4 bases and J 0 bases, leaving 13 bases between the germline ends.

This sequence joins TRBV19 and TRBJ1-6; D is uncertain. V lost 4 bases and J lost 13, with 20 bases in between. CDR3 length: 15 residues. CDR1 and CDR2 from the germline V gene are LNHDA and SQIVND (reference sequence). The CDR3 DNA sequence: TGTGCCAGTAGTACGAATGCAGGTCTGAATTGGCCCCTCCACTTT. Translating it yields CASSTNAGLNWPLHF.

In regard to this clone: Other DNA sequences from this sample encode an identical CDR3 as well. The CDR3 here is CASSIRDYGYTF. The CDR3 bases are TGTGCCAGTAGTATTCGGGACTATGGCTACACCTTC. The chain uses TRBV19 and TRBJ1-2; unclear D gene. CDR3 length equals 12 residues. Trimming left V 3 bases short and J 3 bases short, with 5 bases between. Germline values: CDR1 LNHDA, CDR2 SQIVND (reference sequence). The variable domain in full, completed from reference TRBV19 and TRBJ1-2, reads DGGITQSPKYLFRKEGQNVTLSCEQNLNHDAMYWYRQDPGQGLRLIYYSQIVNDFQKGDIAEGYSVSREKKESFPLTVTSAQKNPTAFYLCASSIRDYGYTFGSGTRLTVV.

The chain carries TRBV28 and TRBJ1-5, with D tentatively TRBD1 (6 bases). The V gene's germline CDR1 is MDHEN and CDR2 SYDVKM. V shed 3 bases and J shed 4 bases, with 10 bases lying between them. The CDR3 loop spans 14 amino acids. As DNA, the CDR3 is TGTGCCAGCAGTTTCAAGGACAGAAATCAGCCCCAGCATTTT. Protein product: CASSFKDRNQPQHF.